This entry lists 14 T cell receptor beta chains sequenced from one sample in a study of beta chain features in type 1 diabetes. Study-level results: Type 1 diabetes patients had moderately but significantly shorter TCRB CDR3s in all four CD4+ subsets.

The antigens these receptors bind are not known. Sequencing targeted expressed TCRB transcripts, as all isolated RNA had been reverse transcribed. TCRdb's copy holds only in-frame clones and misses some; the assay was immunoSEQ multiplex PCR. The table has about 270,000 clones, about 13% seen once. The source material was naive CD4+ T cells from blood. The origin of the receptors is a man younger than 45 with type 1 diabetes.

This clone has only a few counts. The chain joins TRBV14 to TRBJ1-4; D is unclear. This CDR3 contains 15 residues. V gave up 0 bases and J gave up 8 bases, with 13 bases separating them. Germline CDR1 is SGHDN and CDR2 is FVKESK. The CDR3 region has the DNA TGTGCCAGCAGCCAAGATCAGTCGACAACCGAAAAACTGTTTTTT. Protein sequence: CASSQDQSTTEKLFF. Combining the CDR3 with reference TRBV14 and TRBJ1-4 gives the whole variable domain EAGVTQFPSHSVIEKGQTVTLRCDPISGHDNLYWYRRVMGKEIKFLLHFVKESKQDESGMPNNRFLAERTGGTYSTLKVQPAELEDSGVYFCASSQDQSTTEKLFFGSGTQLSVL.

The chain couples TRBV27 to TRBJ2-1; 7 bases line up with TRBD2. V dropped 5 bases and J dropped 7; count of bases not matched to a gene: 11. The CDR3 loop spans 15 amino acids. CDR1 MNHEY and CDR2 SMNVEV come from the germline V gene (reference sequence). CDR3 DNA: TGTGCCAGCAGTGCTTGGGGGAGGGCAGGGAATGAGCAGTTCTTC. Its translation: CASSAWGRAGNEQFF.

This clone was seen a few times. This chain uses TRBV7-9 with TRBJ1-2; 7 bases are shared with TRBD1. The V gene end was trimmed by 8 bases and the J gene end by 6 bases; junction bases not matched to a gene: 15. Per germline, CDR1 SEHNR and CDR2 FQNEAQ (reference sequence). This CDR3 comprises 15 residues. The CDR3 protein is CASGPQGRIGHGYTF. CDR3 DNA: TGTGCCAGCGGACCACAGGGGAGGATAGGTCATGGCTACACCTTC.

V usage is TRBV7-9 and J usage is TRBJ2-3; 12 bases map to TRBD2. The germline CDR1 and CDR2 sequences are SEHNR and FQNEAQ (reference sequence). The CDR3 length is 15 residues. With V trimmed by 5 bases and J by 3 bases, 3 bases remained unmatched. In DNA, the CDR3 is TGTGCCAGCAGCCCTAGCGGGAGGGCTACAGATACGCAGTATTTT. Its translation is CASSPSGRATDTQYF.

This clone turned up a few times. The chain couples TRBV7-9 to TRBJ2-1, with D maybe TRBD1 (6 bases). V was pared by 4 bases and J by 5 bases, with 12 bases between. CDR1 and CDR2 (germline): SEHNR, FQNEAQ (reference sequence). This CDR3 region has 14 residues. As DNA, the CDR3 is TGTGCCAGCAGCTACGGGACACTGAACAATGAGCAGTTCTTC. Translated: CASSYGTLNNEQFF.

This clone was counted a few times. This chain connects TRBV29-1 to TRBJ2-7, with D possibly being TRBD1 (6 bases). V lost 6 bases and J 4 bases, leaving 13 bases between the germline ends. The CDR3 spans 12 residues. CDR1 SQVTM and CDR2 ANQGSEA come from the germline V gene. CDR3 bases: TGCAGCGTCTGGACAGAAACTTACGAGCAGTACTTC. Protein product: CSVWTETYEQYF.

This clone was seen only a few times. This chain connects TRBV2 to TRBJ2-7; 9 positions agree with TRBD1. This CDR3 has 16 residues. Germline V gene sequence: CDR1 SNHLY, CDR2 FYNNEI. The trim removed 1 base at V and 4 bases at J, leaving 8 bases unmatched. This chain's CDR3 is CASSEDGTGLGYEQYF. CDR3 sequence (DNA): TGTGCCAGCAGTGAAGATGGGACAGGGCTGGGTTACGAGCAGTACTTC.

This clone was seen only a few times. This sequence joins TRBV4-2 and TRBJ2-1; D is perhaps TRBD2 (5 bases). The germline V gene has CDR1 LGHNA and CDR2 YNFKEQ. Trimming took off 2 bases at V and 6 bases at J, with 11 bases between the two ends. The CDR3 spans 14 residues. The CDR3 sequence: CASSQFGEINEQFF. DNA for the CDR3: TGTGCCAGCAGCCAATTCGGGGAGATCAATGAGCAGTTCTTC.

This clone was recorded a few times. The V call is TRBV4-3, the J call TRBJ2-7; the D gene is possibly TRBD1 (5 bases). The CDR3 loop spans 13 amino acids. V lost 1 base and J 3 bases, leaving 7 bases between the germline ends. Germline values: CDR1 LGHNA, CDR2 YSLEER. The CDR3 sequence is CASSQVQGYEQYF. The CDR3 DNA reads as TGCGCCAGCAGCCAAGTCCAGGGCTACGAGCAGTACTTC.

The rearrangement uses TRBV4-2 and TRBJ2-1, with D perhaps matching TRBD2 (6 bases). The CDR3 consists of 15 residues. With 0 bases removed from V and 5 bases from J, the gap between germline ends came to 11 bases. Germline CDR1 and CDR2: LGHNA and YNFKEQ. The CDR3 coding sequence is TGTGCCAGCAGCCAAGAAGTGGGGAGGAACAATGAGCAGTTCTTC. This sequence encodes CASSQEVGRNNEQFF.

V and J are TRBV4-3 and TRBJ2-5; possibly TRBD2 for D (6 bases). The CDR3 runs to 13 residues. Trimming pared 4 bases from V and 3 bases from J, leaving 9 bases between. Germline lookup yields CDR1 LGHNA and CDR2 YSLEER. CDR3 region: CASSPGLKETQYF. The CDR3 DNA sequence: TGCGCCAGCAGCCCGGGACTCAAAGAGACCCAGTACTTC.

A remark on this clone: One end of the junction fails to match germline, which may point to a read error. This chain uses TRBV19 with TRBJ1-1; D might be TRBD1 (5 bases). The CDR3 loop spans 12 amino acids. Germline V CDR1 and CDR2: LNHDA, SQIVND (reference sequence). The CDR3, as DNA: TGTGCCAGTAGATCGGGGGGGATGGAAGATTTCTTT. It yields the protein CASRSGGMEDFF.

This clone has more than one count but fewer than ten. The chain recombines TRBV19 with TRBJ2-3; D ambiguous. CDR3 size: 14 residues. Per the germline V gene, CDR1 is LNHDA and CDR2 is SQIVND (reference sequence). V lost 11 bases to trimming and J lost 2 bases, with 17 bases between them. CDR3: CAGRGGDNTDTQYF. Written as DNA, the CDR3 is TGTGCCGGCCGTGGCGGCGATAACACAGATACGCAGTATTTT.

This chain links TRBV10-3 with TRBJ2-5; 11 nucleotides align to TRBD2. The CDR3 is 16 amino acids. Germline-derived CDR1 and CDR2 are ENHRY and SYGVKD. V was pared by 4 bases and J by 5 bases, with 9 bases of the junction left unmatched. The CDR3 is CAISGGTSGGGETQYF. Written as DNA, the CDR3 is TGTGCCATCAGTGGGGGGACTAGCGGAGGAGGGGAGACCCAGTACTTC.